The 8 T cell receptor beta chains in this list originate from one sample, sequenced in a study of blood T cells in healthy people across ages. Together with a sample-barcoded 5' primer, a J-beta primer mix was included in a second PCR lasting roughly 6 to 12 cycles. TCRdb re-analysed the 5' RACE reads in MiXCR, keeping a single row per CDR3 protein. The sample contains roughly 800,000 distinct CDR3 sequences, 58% of which appear only once. Sequencing was performed on blood. The receptors were sampled from a man aged 30-40 years in good health.

CDR3 in amino acids: CASSTTGGRAEAFF. In nucleotides, the CDR3 is TGCGCCAGCAGCACTACAGGGGGAAGGGCTGAAGCTTTCTTT. The chain employs TRBV5-1 and TRBJ1-1, with 8 nucleotides matching TRBD1. CDR3 length: 14 residues. Trimming took 4 bases from V and 6 from J; bases not matched to a gene: 8. Germline V CDR1 and CDR2: SGHRS, YFSETQ.

The chain recombines TRBV7-3 with TRBJ2-1, with unresolved D. The CDR3 sequence is 17 residues long. Trimming took off 2 bases at V and 0 bases at J, with 14 bases between the two ends. CDR1 and CDR2 from the germline V gene are SGHTA and FQGTGA. The DNA for the CDR3 is TGTGCCAGCAGCTTATTACCGGCTCAAAGCTCCTACAATGAGCAGTTCTTC. It translates to CASSLLPAQSSYNEQFF.

The chain joins TRBV27 to TRBJ2-1; 7 bases fit TRBD2. From germline, CDR1 is MNHEY and CDR2 SMNVEV (reference sequence). The ends lost 5 bases at V and 1 base at J; junction bases unmatched: 8. This CDR3 region has 16 residues. CDR3 amino acids: CASSLPPGRSYNEQFF. The CDR3 region has the DNA TGTGCCAGCAGTCTACCCCCCGGGAGGTCCTACAATGAGCAGTTCTTC.

V is TRBV6-5 and J is TRBJ2-1, with D perhaps matching TRBD1 or TRBD2 (7 bases each). Per the germline V gene, CDR1 is MNHEY and CDR2 is SVGAGI. The germline V and J ends were trimmed by 6 bases and 3 bases, with 18 bases remaining between them. CDR3 size: 16 residues. The CDR3 DNA sequence: TGTGCCAGCAGATCTCAGACAGGGAGGGTCTACAATGAGCAGTTCTTC. Its protein product is CASRSQTGRVYNEQFF.

This clonotype was seen ten or more times. The chain links TRBV7-2 to TRBJ2-5; 9 positions agree with TRBD1. CDR3 size: 14 residues. Germline V gives CDR1 SGHTA, CDR2 FQGNSA. The junction had 2 bases not matched to a gene; V was cut back by 4 bases and J by 2 bases. For the CDR3, the DNA is TGTGCCAGCAGCTCGACAGGGGGACAAGAGACCCAGTACTTC. Translation gives CASSSTGGQETQYF.

The V call is TRBV7-3, the J call TRBJ2-3, with D uncertain. The germline V gene encodes CDR1 SGHTA and CDR2 FQGTGA. This CDR3 region has 14 residues. With 1 base removed from V and 7 bases from J, the gap between germline ends came to 12 bases. Written as DNA, the CDR3 is TGTGCCAGCAGCTTAATGGGTTTGGGGAATACGCAGTATTTT. Translating gives CASSLMGLGNTQYF.

The chain couples TRBV4-3 to TRBJ2-5, with D unresolved. The CDR3 loop spans 13 amino acids. V was clipped by 0 bases and J by 11 bases, with 13 bases between them. The V gene's germline CDR1 is LGHNA and CDR2 YSLEER. In DNA form, the CDR3 reads TGCGCCAGCAGCCAAGATAAACTTACTCAGCAGTACTTC. It encodes CASSQDKLTQQYF.

The chain has TRBV6-6 and TRBJ2-1, with 10 bases lining up with TRBD1. The CDR3 is 15 amino acids. Germline CDR1 reads MNHNY; CDR2 reads SVGAGI (reference sequence). V was clipped by 7 bases and J by 5 bases; unmatched bases: 8. This CDR3 reads CASTKDRGDNNEQFF. CDR3 in DNA: TGTGCCAGCACTAAGGACAGGGGGGACAACAATGAGCAGTTCTTC.